This T cell receptor (beta chain) was recorded in a study of human T cells and chemical hapten exposure. Germline CDR1 SEHNR, CDR2 FQNEAQ (reference sequence). With 5 bases clipped from V and 2 bases from J, the junction kept 8 bases outside the gene matches. This CDR3 contains 15 residues. The sample holds a few counts of this clonotype. Unique molecular identifiers were affixed to discrete cDNA molecules within the library. Each CDR3 protein is one row after TCRdb ran MiXCR on the RACE reads. This table has around 45,000 distinct CDR3 sequences, 4% to 4.5% appearing once. The time point: healthy volunteer bleed at 2 weeks. Total RNA was extracted from unfractionated whole blood.

This sequence originates from a human donor in good health. Some clones in this sample may be carry-over from other donors' samples. The gene calls are TRBV7-9 and TRBJ1-1; TRBD1 matches 7 bases. Input material: whole blood. CDR3 nucleotide sequence: TGTGCCAGCAGCCCTATACAGGGGCGAAACACTGAAGCTTTCTTT. Translated, it gives CASSPIQGRNTEAFF. The full variable domain, completed using reference TRBV7-9 and TRBJ1-1, is DTGVSQNPRHKITKRGQNVTFRCDPISEHNRLYWYRQTLGQGPEFLTYFQNEAQLEKSRLLSDRFSAERPKGSFSTLEIQRTEQGDSAMYLCASSPIQGRNTEAFFGQGTRLTVV.